This T cell receptor beta chain is drawn from a study of shared clonotypes between healthy human individuals. About this clone itself: Its matching antigen is unknown.

Trimming shortened V by 1 base and J by 5 bases, and 10 bases separated the two germline ends. This CDR3 has 14 amino acids. Germline V gene data show CDR1 as SGDLS and CDR2 as YYNGEE. Overall study findings and caveats: Clonotypes shared by all four sorted-subset donors had higher generation probabilities than non-shared clonotypes.

Method: immunoSEQ multiplex PCR; TCRdb's copy keeps in-frame clones and lacks some. The data contain some 1.5 million clones, 95% to 97% of them seen just once; the ten biggest clones take up roughly 1.1%. The authors divided CD4+ cells into CD45RA+ naive and CD45RA-negative memory subsets. The sequenced sample was naive CD4+ T cells sorted from blood. The subset denotes: CD45RA+ positively selected. The V call is TRBV9, the J call TRBJ2-1; TRBD1 might be the D (6 bases). This TCR was sampled from a man aged 25 to 45 in good health. The CDR3 coding sequence is TGTGCCAGCAGCGTAATGGGACAAAACAATGAGCAGTTCTTC. Translation: CASSVMGQNNEQFF.